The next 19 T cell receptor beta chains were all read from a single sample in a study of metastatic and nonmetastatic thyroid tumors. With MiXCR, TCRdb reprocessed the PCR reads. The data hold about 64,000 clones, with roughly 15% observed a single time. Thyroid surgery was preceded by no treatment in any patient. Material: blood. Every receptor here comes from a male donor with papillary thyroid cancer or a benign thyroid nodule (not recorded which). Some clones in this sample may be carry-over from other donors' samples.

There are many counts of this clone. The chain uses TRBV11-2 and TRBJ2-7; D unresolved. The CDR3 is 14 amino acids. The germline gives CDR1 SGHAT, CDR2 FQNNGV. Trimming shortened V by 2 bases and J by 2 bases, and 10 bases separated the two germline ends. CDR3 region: CASSLYGYPYEQYF. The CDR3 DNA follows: TGTGCCAGCAGCTTATATGGGTATCCCTACGAGCAGTACTTC.

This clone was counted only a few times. CDR3 sequence reads: CASSSWEGRGEQFF. The CDR3 bases are TGTGCCAGTAGCTCATGGGAGGGTAGGGGTGAGCAGTTCTTC. The chain combines TRBV19 with TRBJ2-1; TRBD2 agrees at 7 bases. CDR3 size: 14 residues. Germline-derived CDR1 and CDR2 are LNHDA and SQIVND (reference sequence). Losses at the gene ends were 6 bases for V and 9 bases for J; bases not matched to a gene: 11.

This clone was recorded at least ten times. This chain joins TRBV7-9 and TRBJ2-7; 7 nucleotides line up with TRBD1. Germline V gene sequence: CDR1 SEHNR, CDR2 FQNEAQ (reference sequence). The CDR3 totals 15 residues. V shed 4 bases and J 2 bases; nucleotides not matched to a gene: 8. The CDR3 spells CASSSRQGGTYEQYF. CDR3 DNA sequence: TGTGCCAGCAGCTCGCGACAGGGTGGAACCTACGAGCAGTACTTC.

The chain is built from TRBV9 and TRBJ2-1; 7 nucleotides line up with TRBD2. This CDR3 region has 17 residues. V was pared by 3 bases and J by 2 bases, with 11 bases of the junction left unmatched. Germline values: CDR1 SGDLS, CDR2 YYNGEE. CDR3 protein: CASSGRVVGGAYNEQFF. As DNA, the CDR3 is TGTGCCAGCAGCGGAAGGGTTGTTGGGGGGGCCTACAATGAGCAGTTCTTC.

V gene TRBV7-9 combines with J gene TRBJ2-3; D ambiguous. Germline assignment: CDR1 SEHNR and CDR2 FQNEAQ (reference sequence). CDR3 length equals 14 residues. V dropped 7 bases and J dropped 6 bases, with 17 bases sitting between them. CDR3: CASIPRKSGDTQYF. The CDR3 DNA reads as TGTGCCAGCATCCCCCGAAAGTCCGGGGATACGCAGTATTTT.

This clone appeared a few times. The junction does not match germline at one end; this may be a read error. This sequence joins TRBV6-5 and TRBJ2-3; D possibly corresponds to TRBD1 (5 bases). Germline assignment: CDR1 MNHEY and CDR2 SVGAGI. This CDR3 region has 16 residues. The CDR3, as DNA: TGTGCCAGCAGTTTTCGACAGTGGGAAAGCACAGATACGCGGTATTTT. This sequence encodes CASSFRQWESTDTRYF.

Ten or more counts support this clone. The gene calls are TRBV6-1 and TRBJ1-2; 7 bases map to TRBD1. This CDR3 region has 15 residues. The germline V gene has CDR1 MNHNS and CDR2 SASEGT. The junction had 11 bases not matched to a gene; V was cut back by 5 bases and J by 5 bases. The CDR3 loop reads CASSLRDSRLYGYTF. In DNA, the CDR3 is TGTGCCAGCAGTCTACGGGACAGCCGATTGTATGGCTACACCTTC.

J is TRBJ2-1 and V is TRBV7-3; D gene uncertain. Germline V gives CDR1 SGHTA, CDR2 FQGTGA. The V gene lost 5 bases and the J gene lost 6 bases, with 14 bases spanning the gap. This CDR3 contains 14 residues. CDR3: CASSPLSGVNEQFF. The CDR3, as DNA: TGTGCCAGCAGCCCGCTATCAGGAGTCAATGAGCAGTTCTTC.

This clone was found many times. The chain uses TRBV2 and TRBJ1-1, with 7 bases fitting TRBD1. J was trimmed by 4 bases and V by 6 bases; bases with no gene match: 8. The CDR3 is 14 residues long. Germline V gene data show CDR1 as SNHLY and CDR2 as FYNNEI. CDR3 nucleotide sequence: TGTGCCAGCAGGGCCAGGGGGGTGACCACTGAAGCTTTCTTT. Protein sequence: CASRARGVTTEAFF.

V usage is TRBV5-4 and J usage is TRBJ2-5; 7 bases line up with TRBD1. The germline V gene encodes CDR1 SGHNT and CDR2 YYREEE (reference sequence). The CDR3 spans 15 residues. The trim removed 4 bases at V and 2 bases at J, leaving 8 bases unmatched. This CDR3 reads CASSRFDRAQETQYF. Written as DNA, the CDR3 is TGTGCCAGCAGCCGATTCGACAGGGCGCAAGAGACCCAGTACTTC.

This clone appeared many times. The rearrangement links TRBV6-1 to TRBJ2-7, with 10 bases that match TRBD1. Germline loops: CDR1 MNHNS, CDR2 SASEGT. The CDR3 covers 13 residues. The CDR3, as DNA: TGTCGAATAGGACAGGGGGGCTCCTACGAGCAGTACGTC. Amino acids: CRIGQGGSYEQYV.

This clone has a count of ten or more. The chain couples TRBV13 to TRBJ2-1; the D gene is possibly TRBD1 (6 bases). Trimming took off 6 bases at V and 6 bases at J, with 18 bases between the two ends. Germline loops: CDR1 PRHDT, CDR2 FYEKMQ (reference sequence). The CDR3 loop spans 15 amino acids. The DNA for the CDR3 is TGTGCCAGCAGGTTCCAGAATCAGGGGTTCAATGAGCAGTTCTTC. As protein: CASRFQNQGFNEQFF.

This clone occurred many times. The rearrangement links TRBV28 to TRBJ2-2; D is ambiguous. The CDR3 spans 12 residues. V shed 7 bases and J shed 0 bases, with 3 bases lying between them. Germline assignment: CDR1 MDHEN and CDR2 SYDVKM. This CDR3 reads CASTTNTGELFF. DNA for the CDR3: TGTGCCAGCACGACGAACACCGGGGAGCTGTTTTTT.

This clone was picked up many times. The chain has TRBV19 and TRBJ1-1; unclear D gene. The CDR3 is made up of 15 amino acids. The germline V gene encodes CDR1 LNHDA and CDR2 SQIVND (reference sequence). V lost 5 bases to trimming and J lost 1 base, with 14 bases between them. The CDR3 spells CASSRSQRENTEAFF. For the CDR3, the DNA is TGTGCCAGTAGTCGGAGCCAGAGGGAGAACACTGAAGCTTTCTTT.

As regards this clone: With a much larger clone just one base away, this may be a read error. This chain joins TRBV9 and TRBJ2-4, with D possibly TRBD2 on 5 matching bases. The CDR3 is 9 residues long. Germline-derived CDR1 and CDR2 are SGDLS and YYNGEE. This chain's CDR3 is CASSAGIVF. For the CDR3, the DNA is TGTGCCAGCAGCGCGGGGATCGTCTTC.

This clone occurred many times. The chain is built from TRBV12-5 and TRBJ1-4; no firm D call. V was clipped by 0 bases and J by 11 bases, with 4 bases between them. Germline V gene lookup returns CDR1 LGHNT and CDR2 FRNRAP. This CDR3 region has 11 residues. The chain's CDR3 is CASGLVRKLFF. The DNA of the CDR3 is TGTGCTAGTGGTTTGGTGAGGAAACTGTTTTTT.

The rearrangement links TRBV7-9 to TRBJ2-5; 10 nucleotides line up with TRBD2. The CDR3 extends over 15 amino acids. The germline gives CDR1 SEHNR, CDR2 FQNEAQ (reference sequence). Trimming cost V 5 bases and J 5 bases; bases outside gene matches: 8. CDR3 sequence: CASSPGLALTETQYF. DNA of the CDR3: TGTGCCAGCAGCCCGGGACTAGCGTTGACCGAGACCCAGTACTTC.

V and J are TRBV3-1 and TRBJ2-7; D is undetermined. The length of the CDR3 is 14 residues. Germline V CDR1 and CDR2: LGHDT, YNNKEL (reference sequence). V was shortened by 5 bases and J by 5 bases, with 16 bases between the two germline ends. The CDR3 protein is CASSDEFDLNEQYF. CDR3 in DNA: TGTGCCAGCAGCGACGAATTTGACCTCAACGAGCAGTACTTC.

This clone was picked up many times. For the CDR3, the DNA is TGTGCCAGTAGTATCGGTTCAGGGAGGGGAGCCAAAAACATTCAGTACTTC. It yields the protein CASSIGSGRGAKNIQYF. The V gene is TRBV19, the J gene TRBJ2-4, with 7 bases matching TRBD2. CDR3 length: 17 residues. The trim removed 3 bases at V and 0 bases at J, leaving 8 bases unmatched. From germline, CDR1 is LNHDA and CDR2 SQIVND (reference sequence).